This T cell receptor beta chain was identified in a study of cytomegalovirus exposure and HLA in healthy donors. Notes on this clone: Its specificity is unknown.

General observations from the study: Most TCR beta V segments were productive about 87% or about 30% of the time in an earlier analysis. With later analysis, a missense DCLRE1C variant became linked to TCR beta V- and J-gene trimming. In a later analysis, CMV-associated beta chains were mostly HLA-associated, it appeared. The dataset shows that most TCR sequences were rare, while some public TCRs occurred in many donors.

Amplification used 60 Vbeta primers and 13 Jbeta primers. TCRdb keeps only in-frame clones here, not all; method: immunoSEQ multiplex PCR. The sample contains approximately 100,000 clones, about three quarters of which appear only once. Germline V CDR1 and CDR2: MDHEN, SYDVKM. Trimming left V 6 bases short and J 2 bases short, with 11 bases between. This CDR3 has 13 amino acids. The V gene is TRBV28, the J gene TRBJ2-7, with D tentatively TRBD2 (5 bases). Source material: PBMCs. The TCR was taken from a boy between 10 and 17 years old in good health and CMV-seronegative. The CDR3 nucleotides read TGTGCCAGCAGGCCCGGACTCCCCTACGAGCAGTACTTC. The encoded protein is CASRPGLPYEQYF.